The entry below describes one T cell receptor (beta chain). This specimen comes from a study of siplizumab effects on memory and regulatory T cells. V lost 1 base and J 0 bases, leaving 6 bases between the germline ends. Germline CDR1 is MGHRA and CDR2 is YSYEKL. The CDR3 totals 15 residues. Measured with immunoSEQ multiplex PCR; TCRdb has only the in-frame clones, and not every one. The sample shows under 95,000 clones, 90% to 95% of them seen only once. Material for sequencing was non-Treg CD4+ T cells sorted from blood. This receptor was obtained from a human donor in good health. The chain uses TRBV4-1 and TRBJ2-2, with unresolved D. The CDR3 loop is CASSQVSPNTGELFF. Here the CDR3 DNA reads TGCGCCAGCAGCCAAGTTAGTCCGAACACCGGGGAGCTGTTTTTT.